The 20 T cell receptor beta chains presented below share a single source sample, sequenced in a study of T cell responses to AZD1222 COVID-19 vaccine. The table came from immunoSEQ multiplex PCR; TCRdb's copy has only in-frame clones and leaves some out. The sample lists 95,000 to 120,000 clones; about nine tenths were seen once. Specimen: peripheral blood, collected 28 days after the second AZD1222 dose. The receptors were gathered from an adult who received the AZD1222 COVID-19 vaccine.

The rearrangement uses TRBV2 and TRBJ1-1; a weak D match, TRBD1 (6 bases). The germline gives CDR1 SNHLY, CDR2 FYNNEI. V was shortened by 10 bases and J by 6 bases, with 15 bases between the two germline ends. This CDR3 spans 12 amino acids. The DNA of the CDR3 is TGTGCCACCGGGGCGGGGGGCCCTGAAGCTTTCTTT. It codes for CATGAGGPEAFF.

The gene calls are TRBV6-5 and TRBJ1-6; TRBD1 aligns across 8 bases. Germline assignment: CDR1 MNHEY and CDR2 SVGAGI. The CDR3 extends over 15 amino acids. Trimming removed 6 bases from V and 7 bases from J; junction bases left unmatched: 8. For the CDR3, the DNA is TGTGCCAGCAGGCAAGGACAGGGAATGAATTCACCCCTCCACTTT. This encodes CASRQGQGMNSPLHF.

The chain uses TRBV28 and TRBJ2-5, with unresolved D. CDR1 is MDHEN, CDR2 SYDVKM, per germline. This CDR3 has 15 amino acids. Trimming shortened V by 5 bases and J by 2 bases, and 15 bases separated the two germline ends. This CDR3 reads CASSPRTALQETQYF. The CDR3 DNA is TGTGCCAGCAGTCCCCGGACGGCCCTACAAGAGACCCAGTACTTC.

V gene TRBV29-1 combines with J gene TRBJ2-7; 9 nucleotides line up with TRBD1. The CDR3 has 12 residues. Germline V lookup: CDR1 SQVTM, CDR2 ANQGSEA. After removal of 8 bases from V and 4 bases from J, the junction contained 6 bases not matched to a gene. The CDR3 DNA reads TGCAGCTTTGGACAGGGGCGGTACGAGCAGTACTTC. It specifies CSFGQGRYEQYF.

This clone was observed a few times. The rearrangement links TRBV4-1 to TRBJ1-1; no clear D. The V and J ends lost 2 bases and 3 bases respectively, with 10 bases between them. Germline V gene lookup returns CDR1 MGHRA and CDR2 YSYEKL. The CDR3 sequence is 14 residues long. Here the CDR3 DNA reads TGCGCCAGCAGCCAAACGCCGGGTCACACTGAAGCTTTCTTT. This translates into CASSQTPGHTEAFF.

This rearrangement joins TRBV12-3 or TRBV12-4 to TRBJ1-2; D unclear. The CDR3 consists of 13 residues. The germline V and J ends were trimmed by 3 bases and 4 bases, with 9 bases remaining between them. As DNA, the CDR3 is TGTGCCAGCAGTTTGGAGACAACCTATGGCTACACCTTC. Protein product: CASSLETTYGYTF.

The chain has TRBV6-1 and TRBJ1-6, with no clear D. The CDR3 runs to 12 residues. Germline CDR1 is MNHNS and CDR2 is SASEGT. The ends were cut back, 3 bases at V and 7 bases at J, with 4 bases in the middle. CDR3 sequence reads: CASSDGNSPLHF. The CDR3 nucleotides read TGTGCCAGCAGTGACGGAAATTCACCCCTCCACTTT.

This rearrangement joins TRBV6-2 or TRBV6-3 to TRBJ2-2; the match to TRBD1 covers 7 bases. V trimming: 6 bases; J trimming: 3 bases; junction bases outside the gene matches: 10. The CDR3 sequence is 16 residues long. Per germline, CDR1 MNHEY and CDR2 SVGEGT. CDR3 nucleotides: TGTGCCAGCAGCACCTATGGGACAGCCTACACCGGGGAGCTGTTTTTT. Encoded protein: CASSTYGTAYTGELFF.

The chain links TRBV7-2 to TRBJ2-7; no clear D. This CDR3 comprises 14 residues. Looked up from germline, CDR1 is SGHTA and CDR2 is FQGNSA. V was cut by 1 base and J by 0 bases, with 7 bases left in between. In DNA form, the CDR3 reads TGTGCCAGCAGCTTAGATTACAACTCCTACGAGCAGTACTTC. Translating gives CASSLDYNSYEQYF.

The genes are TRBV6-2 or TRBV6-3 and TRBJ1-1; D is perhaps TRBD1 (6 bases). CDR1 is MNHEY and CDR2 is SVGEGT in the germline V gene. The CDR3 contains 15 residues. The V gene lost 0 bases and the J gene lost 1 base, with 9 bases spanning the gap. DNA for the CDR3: TGTGCCAGCAGTTACTCCGACAGGTCGAACACTGAAGCTTTCTTT. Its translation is CASSYSDRSNTEAFF.

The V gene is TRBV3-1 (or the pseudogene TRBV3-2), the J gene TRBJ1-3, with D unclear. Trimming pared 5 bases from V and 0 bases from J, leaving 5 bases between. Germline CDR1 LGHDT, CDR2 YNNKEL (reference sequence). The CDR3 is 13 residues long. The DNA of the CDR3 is TGTGCCAGCAGCGCGACCTCTGGAAACACCATATATTTT. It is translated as CASSATSGNTIYF.

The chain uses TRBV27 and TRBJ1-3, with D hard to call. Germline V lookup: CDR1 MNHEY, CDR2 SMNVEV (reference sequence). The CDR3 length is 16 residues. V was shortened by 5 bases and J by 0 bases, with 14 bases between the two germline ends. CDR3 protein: CASSRRAPYSGNTIYF. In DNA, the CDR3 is TGTGCCAGCAGTCGTCGGGCCCCCTACTCTGGAAACACCATATATTTT.

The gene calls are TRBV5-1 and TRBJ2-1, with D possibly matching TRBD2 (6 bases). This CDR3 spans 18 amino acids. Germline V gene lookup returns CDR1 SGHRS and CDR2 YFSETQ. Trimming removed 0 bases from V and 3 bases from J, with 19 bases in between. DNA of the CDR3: TGCGCCAGCAGCTTGGGGGAAGGGCGGGGCTTCTACTACAATGAGCAGTTCTTC. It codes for CASSLGEGRGFYYNEQFF.

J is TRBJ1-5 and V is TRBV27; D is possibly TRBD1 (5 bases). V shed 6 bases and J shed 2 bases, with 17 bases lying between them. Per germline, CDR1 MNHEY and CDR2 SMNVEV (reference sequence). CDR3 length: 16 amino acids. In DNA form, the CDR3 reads TGTGCCAGCAGCAGATTCAACCGGGACGGCAATCAGCCCCAGCATTTT. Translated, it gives CASSRFNRDGNQPQHF.

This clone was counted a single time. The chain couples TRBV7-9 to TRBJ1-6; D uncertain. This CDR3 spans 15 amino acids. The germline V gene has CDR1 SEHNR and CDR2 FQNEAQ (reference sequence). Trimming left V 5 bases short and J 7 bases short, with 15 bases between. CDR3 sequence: CASSPLSGGNSPLHF. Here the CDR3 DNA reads TGTGCCAGCAGCCCACTATCGGGTGGGAATTCACCCCTCCACTTT.

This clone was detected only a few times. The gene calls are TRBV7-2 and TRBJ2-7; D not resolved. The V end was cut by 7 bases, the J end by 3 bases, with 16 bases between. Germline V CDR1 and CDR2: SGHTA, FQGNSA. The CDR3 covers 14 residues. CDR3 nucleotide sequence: TGTGCCAGCATGCGACGGACCTCCGACTACGAGCAGTACTTC. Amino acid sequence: CASMRRTSDYEQYF.

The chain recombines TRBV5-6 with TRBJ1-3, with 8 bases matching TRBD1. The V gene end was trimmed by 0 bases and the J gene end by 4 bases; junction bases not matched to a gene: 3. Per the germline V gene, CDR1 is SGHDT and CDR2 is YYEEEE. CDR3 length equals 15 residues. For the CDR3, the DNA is TGTGCCAGCAGCTTGGGGGACAGGCCGGGAAACACCATATATTTT. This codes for CASSLGDRPGNTIYF.

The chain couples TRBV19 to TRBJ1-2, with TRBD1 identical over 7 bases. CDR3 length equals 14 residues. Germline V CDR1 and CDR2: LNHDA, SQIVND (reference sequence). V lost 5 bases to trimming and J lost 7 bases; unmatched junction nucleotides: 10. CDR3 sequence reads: CASSPPWGDSGYTF. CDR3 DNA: TGTGCCAGTAGTCCCCCTTGGGGGGACAGTGGCTACACCTTC.

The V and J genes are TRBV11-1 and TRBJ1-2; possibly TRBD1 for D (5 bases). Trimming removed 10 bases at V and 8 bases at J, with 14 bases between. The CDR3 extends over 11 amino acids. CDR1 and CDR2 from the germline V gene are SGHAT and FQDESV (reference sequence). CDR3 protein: CATGTGRGYTF. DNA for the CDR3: TGTGCCACCGGGACGGGTCGAGGCTACACCTTC.

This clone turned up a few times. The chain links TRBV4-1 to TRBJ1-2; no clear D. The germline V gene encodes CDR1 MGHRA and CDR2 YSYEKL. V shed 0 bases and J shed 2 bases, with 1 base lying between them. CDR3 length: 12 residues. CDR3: CASSQENYGYTF. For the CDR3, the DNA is TGCGCCAGCAGCCAAGAGAACTATGGCTACACCTTC.